The 24 T cell receptor beta chains presented below share a single source sample, sequenced in a study of T cell repertoires and leukemia-associated antigens (dated by TCRdb to the late 2010s). These receptors have no identified antigens. Library preparation employed 5' RACE. For sequencing, an Illumina MiSeq was employed. TCRdb reanalyzed the raw reads on its own, using fastp at Q25 for trimming and MiXCR for clone calling, and kept in-frame beta chains. All rows with the same CDR3 protein become a single entry with the most common DNA and genes. The sample records 13,000 to 15,000 distinct CDR3 sequences, more than 30% of which are singletons. Around 8.8% of the sample goes to the ten largest clones. Sequenced material: CD3+ T cells sorted from blood and cultured. These receptors were collected from a female donor in good health.

The chain employs TRBV12-3 or TRBV12-4 and TRBJ1-5; D is unresolved. Trimming cost V 6 bases and J 3 bases, with 6 bases left between them. The CDR3 extends over 12 amino acids. In DNA form, the CDR3 reads TGTGCCAGCAGCTTACCCAATCAGCCCCAGCATTTT. This codes for CASSLPNQPQHF.

This clonotype was recorded at least ten times. The chain recombines TRBV2 with TRBJ2-3; weak D call: TRBD1 (5 bases). Trimming cost V 7 bases and J 4 bases, with 9 bases left between them. This CDR3 comprises 12 residues. Germline V gene data show CDR1 as SNHLY and CDR2 as FYNNEI. The CDR3 region is CASKQDPDTQYF. As DNA, the CDR3 is TGTGCCAGCAAACAGGATCCAGATACGCAGTATTTT.

This clonotype is categorized as medium-sized. The V call is TRBV20-1, the J call TRBJ2-7; 8 bases agree with TRBD1. CDR3 size: 14 residues. The germline V gene has CDR1 DFQATT and CDR2 SNEGSKA (reference sequence). Trimming cost V 0 bases and J 3 bases; bases outside gene matches: 4. CDR3 coding DNA: TGCAGTGCTAGAGATGGACAGGGAAGCTACGAGCAGTACTTC. This sequence encodes CSARDGQGSYEQYF.

This clonotype is judged medium-sized. This chain uses TRBV11-2 with TRBJ2-3, with D hard to call. V was shortened by 5 bases and J by 2 bases, with 8 bases between the two germline ends. CDR3 size: 13 residues. Looked up from germline, CDR1 is SGHAT and CDR2 is FQNNGV. CDR3 in amino acids: CASSHPATDTQYF. CDR3 nucleotide sequence: TGTGCCAGCAGCCACCCAGCCACAGATACGCAGTATTTT.

The chain has TRBV13 and TRBJ2-3; TRBD2 agrees at 10 bases. The CDR3 consists of 18 residues. The trim removed 1 base at V and 6 bases at J, leaving 13 bases unmatched. Germline assignment: CDR1 PRHDT and CDR2 FYEKMQ (reference sequence). The DNA for the CDR3 is TGTGCCAGCAGCTTAGTATCCCTAGCGGGAGCCACGTTCGATACGCAGTATTTT. It specifies CASSLVSLAGATFDTQYF.

This clonotype was seen a few times. J is TRBJ1-1 and V is TRBV20-1, with D possibly matching TRBD1 (6 bases). The CDR3 runs to 19 residues. Germline CDR1 is DFQATT and CDR2 is SNEGSKA (reference sequence). Trimming took off 1 base at V and 1 base at J, with 25 bases between the two ends. DNA for the CDR3: TGCAGTGCTAGAGTCGGTGGGAATTACAGGGTACGAGGGAACACTGAAGCTTTCTTT. Amino acid sequence: CSARVGGNYRVRGNTEAFF.

This clonotype is judged medium-sized. J is TRBJ2-2 and V is TRBV29-1; D is possibly TRBD2 (6 bases). This CDR3 is built from 12 residues. Germline-derived CDR1 and CDR2 are SQVTM and ANQGSEA. Trimming removed 2 bases at V and 10 bases at J, with 11 bases between. The CDR3 DNA follows: TGCAGCGTTGAAAAACGGACTAAGGAGCTGTTTTTT. Translated, it gives CSVEKRTKELFF.

The chain employs TRBV30 and TRBJ2-7; D is ambiguous. The germline CDR1 and CDR2 sequences are GTSNPN and SVGIG (reference sequence). There are 14 residues in the CDR3. Trimming pared 5 bases from V and 5 bases from J, leaving 19 bases between. The CDR3: CAWGVGFSYHEQYF. The CDR3 region has the DNA TGTGCCTGGGGCGTGGGATTCAGCTACCACGAGCAGTACTTC.

J is TRBJ2-7 and V is TRBV6-5, with no clear D. Germline values: CDR1 MNHEY, CDR2 SVGAGI. V was clipped by 0 bases and J by 0 bases, with 9 bases between them. CDR3 length equals 15 residues. CDR3 DNA sequence: TGTGCCAGCAGTTACTCTCGTGGCAACTCCTACGAGCAGTACTTC. Residues: CASSYSRGNSYEQYF.

This clonotype is labeled medium-sized. V gene TRBV7-9 combines with J gene TRBJ2-2; 8 bases fit TRBD1. This CDR3 is 14 amino acids long. V lost 10 bases to trimming and J lost 2 bases; unmatched junction nucleotides: 6. In germline, CDR1 is SEHNR, CDR2 FQNEAQ (reference sequence). CDR3 sequence (DNA): TGTGCCACCCTAGGACAGGGTAACACCGGGGAGCTGTTTTTT. Translated: CATLGQGNTGELFF.

In its sample, this clonotype is medium-sized. This chain's CDR3 is CASSDSGEKGKPYNEQFF. CDR3 sequence (DNA): TGTGCCAGCAGTGACTCTGGCGAGAAGGGGAAGCCCTACAATGAGCAGTTCTTC. This chain connects TRBV6-4 to TRBJ2-1; D is perhaps TRBD1 (5 bases). Trimming stripped 0 bases from V and 2 bases from J, with 17 bases between. The CDR3 is 18 amino acids. The germline gives CDR1 MRHNA, CDR2 SNTAGT.

There are many counts of this clonotype. The chain is built from TRBV7-9 and TRBJ1-1, with D tentatively TRBD1 (5 bases). With 2 bases removed from V and 1 base from J, the gap between germline ends came to 20 bases. CDR1 is SEHNR and CDR2 is FQNEAQ in the germline V gene (reference sequence). CDR3 length: 18 amino acids. CDR3 DNA sequence: TGTGCCAGCAGCTTATTAACCGACAGCCTCAAGTCGAACACTGAAGCTTTCTTT. It is translated as CASSLLTDSLKSNTEAFF.

This chain uses TRBV5-1 with TRBJ2-1, with TRBD2 matching over 8 bases. This CDR3 contains 14 residues. Germline loops: CDR1 SGHRS, CDR2 YFSETQ. The ends lost 2 bases at V and 6 bases at J; junction bases unmatched: 4. The CDR3 coding sequence is TGCGCCAGCAGCTTCTCCGGGACTAGCAATGAGCAGTTCTTC. Amino acid sequence: CASSFSGTSNEQFF.

This clonotype occurred a few times. V and J are TRBV5-5 and TRBJ1-1; D call uncertain. Germline V lookup: CDR1 SGHKS, CDR2 YYEKEE (reference sequence). The V end lost 4 bases, the J end lost 3 bases, and 13 bases lay between the germline ends. This CDR3 has 14 residues. CDR3 nucleotide sequence: TGTGCCAGCAGCCCACGGTCGTTGCACACTGAAGCTTTCTTT. As protein: CASSPRSLHTEAFF. The variable domain in full, completed from reference TRBV5-5 and TRBJ1-1, reads DAGVTQSPTHLIKTRGQQVTLRCSPISGHKSVSWYQQVLGQGPQFIFQYYEKEERGRGNFPDRFSARQFPNYSSELNVNALLLGDSALYLCASSPRSLHTEAFFGQGTRLTVV.

This clonotype is medium-sized by share. This rearrangement joins TRBV20-1 to TRBJ2-5; D unresolved. The CDR3 loop spans 14 amino acids. V lost 3 bases and J lost 4, with 15 bases in between. Germline CDR1 reads DFQATT; CDR2 reads SNEGSKA (reference sequence). The DNA of the CDR3 is TGCAGTGCTAGTTCCCACGACGTCAGAGAGACCCAGTACTTC. Translating gives CSASSHDVRETQYF.

This clonotype was observed a few times. Its ends do not fully match the called genes, so a read error is possible. This chain connects TRBV29-1 to TRBJ2-3, with D perhaps matching TRBD1 (7 bases). Germline CDR1 and CDR2: SQVTM and ANQGSEA. The CDR3 is 14 residues long. CDR3 coding DNA: TGCAGCGTTGAGGGGGGACAGCGCGCAGATACACAGTATTTT. It is translated as CSVEGGQRADTQYF.

The V and J genes are TRBV28 and TRBJ1-1, with 7 bases aligning to TRBD1. With 3 bases clipped from V and 3 bases from J, the junction kept 16 bases outside the gene matches. This CDR3 is built from 18 residues. Germline CDR1 reads MDHEN; CDR2 reads SYDVKM. Here the CDR3 reads CASSFYLSLGGSDTEAFF. The CDR3 DNA reads as TGTGCCAGCAGTTTCTACTTATCGTTAGGGGGCTCTGACACTGAAGCTTTCTTT.

This clonotype counts as medium-sized. The V call is TRBV12-3 or TRBV12-4, the J call TRBJ2-7; 7 bases align to TRBD1. V shed 8 bases, J shed 3 bases, and the junction held 4 bases outside the gene matches. The CDR3 consists of 12 residues. CDR3: CASAPGGYEQYF. Written as DNA, the CDR3 is TGTGCCAGCGCTCCAGGGGGCTACGAGCAGTACTTC.

On this clonotype itself: Its ends do not fully match the called genes, so a read error is possible. The chain has TRBV28 and TRBJ2-5; possibly TRBD1 for D (6 bases). The germline V gene encodes CDR1 MDHEN and CDR2 SYDVKM. CDR3 length equals 17 residues. The CDR3 region is CTSSLEWGPPNQETQHF. CDR3 in DNA: TGTACCAGCAGTCTCGAGTGGGGGCCGCCAAACCAAGAGACCCAGCACTTC.

This clonotype has at least ten counts. This chain links TRBV4-2 with TRBJ2-2, with D unresolved. Germline CDR1 LGHNA, CDR2 YNFKEQ. The CDR3 has 15 residues. V was clipped by 1 base and J by 3 bases, with 9 bases between them. CDR3 sequence (DNA): TGTGCCAGCAGCCAAGCGGACCGATACACCGGGGAGCTGTTTTTT. Protein: CASSQADRYTGELFF.

This clonotype was recorded a few times. V usage is TRBV10-3 and J usage is TRBJ1-6; 8 bases line up with TRBD1. The germline CDR1 and CDR2 sequences are ENHRY and SYGVKD. The CDR3 extends over 14 amino acids. V lost 10 bases and J lost 3; bases outside the gene matches: 5. CDR3 loop: CATQGTGYNSPLHF. CDR3 bases: TGTGCCACCCAAGGGACAGGCTATAATTCACCCCTCCACTTT.

Turning to this clonotype: No conserved phenylalanine or tryptophan ends this CDR3, so it is likely a read error. The CDR3 reads CASSSAGGGLETQYL. CDR3 DNA sequence: TGTGCCAGCAGCTCGGCCGGGGGGGGGTTAGAGACCCAGTACCTC. The chain joins TRBV5-4 to TRBJ2-5, with TRBD2 identical over 8 bases. The CDR3 sequence is 15 residues long. Germline V gene data show CDR1 as SGHNT and CDR2 as YYREEE (reference sequence). V was clipped by 3 bases and J by 4 bases; unmatched bases: 8.

This clonotype was observed a few times. The V and J genes are TRBV14 and TRBJ1-4; the D is unclear. Germline lookup yields CDR1 SGHDN and CDR2 FVKESK. V was cut by 2 bases and J by 4 bases, with 5 bases left in between. CDR3 length: 13 residues. CDR3 sequence (DNA): TGTGCCAGCAGCCAAAACAGTAATGAAAAACTGTTTTTT. As protein: CASSQNSNEKLFF.

This clonotype was counted only a few times. V is TRBV4-3 and J is TRBJ2-3, with D perhaps given as TRBD1 or TRBD2 (6 bases each). The CDR3 has 17 amino acids. The V gene lost 0 bases and the J gene lost 1 base, with 14 bases spanning the gap. Germline-derived CDR1 and CDR2 are LGHNA and YSLEER. The CDR3 nucleotides read TGCGCCAGCAGCCAAGATCTAGACAGGAGGGGCACAGATACGCAGTATTTT. Amino acids: CASSQDLDRRGTDTQYF.